One sample yielded the 14 T cell receptor beta chains listed below, sequenced in a study of blood T cell repertoires in COVID-19. Sequenced by immunoSEQ multiplex PCR; TCRdb stores in-frame clones only, minus some. The table lists some 250,000 clones, 70% to 90% of them singletons, with approximately 2.1% in the top ten. Source material: peripheral blood. Receptors originate from a man aged 25-40 years who had recovered from COVID-19.

The chain carries TRBV3-1 (or the pseudogene TRBV3-2) and TRBJ2-1, with 7 bases matching TRBD2. V shed 5 bases and J 5 bases; nucleotides not matched to a gene: 9. The CDR3 consists of 15 residues. Germline lookup yields CDR1 LGHDT and CDR2 YNNKEL (reference sequence). The CDR3 DNA reads as TGTGCCAGCAGCTCCCTAGCGGAAGGCAACAATGAGCAGTTCTTC. This encodes CASSSLAEGNNEQFF.

This clone was observed once. The rearrangement uses TRBV6-1 and TRBJ2-1; 7 nucleotides agree with TRBD1. The CDR3 length is 13 residues. After removal of 1 base from V and 8 bases from J, the junction contained 2 bases not matched to a gene. Looked up from germline, CDR1 is MNHNS and CDR2 is SASEGT. The CDR3 nucleotides read TGTGCCAGCAGTGAAGACAGGGGAGATGAGCAGTTCTTC. It yields the protein CASSEDRGDEQFF.

This chain uses TRBV30 with TRBJ2-1; 10 bases align to TRBD2. V dropped 7 bases and J dropped 3; count of bases not matched to a gene: 12. Germline V CDR1 and CDR2: GTSNPN, SVGIG (reference sequence). This CDR3 contains 16 residues. For the CDR3, the DNA is TGTGCCTCGTCATATGTAGCGGGGGGACTCTACAATGAGCAGTTCTTC. It encodes CASSYVAGGLYNEQFF.

The gene calls are TRBV6-4 and TRBJ1-2; 8 bases line up with TRBD1. CDR3 length: 14 amino acids. The germline CDR1 and CDR2 sequences are MRHNA and SNTAGT. The V segment lost 4 bases and the J segment 6 bases; nucleotides outside the gene matches: 7. The CDR3 bases are TGTGCCAGCAGTGGGACAGGGCTTTCTGATGGCTACACCTTC. Amino acid sequence: CASSGTGLSDGYTF.

DNA of the CDR3: TGTGCCAGCAGTCTCCAACCGGACAGGGACACTTACACCTTC. Encoded protein: CASSLQPDRDTYTF. The chain uses TRBV6-5 and TRBJ1-2; 8 positions match TRBD1. V lost 5 bases and J lost 11; bases outside the gene matches: 13. Germline CDR1 reads MNHEY; CDR2 reads SVGAGI. The CDR3 covers 14 residues.

The chain links TRBV30 to TRBJ2-2, with a possible D match to TRBD1 (5 bases). Germline values: CDR1 GTSNPN, CDR2 SVGIG (reference sequence). The CDR3 contains 11 residues. With 4 bases removed from V and 7 bases from J, the gap between germline ends came to 7 bases. The CDR3 reads CAWTGFGELFF. In DNA, the CDR3 is TGTGCCTGGACAGGGTTCGGGGAGCTGTTTTTT.

In its sample, this clone was seen once. In DNA form, the CDR3 reads TGTGCCAGTAGTTCCCGGGACAGGGGGTTTGGGGAGCTGTTTTTT. Its translation is CASSSRDRGFGELFF. The genes are TRBV19 and TRBJ2-2; 11 bases match TRBD1. Germline V lookup: CDR1 LNHDA, CDR2 SQIVND (reference sequence). The length of the CDR3 is 15 residues. Trimming took 5 bases from V and 8 from J; bases not matched to a gene: 7.

J is TRBJ2-7 and V is TRBV7-2; weak D call: TRBD1 (6 bases). In germline, CDR1 is SGHTA, CDR2 FQGNSA. Trimming left V 6 bases short and J 6 bases short, with 12 bases between. This CDR3 spans 12 amino acids. This chain's CDR3 is CASSLEGVEQYF. CDR3 DNA sequence: TGTGCCAGCAGTCTAGAGGGGGTCGAGCAGTACTTC.

The J gene is TRBJ2-7, the V gene TRBV12-5, with TRBD1 identical over 12 bases. The trim removed 8 bases at V and 6 bases at J, leaving 8 bases unmatched. The CDR3 has 14 amino acids. The germline V gene encodes CDR1 LGHNT and CDR2 FRNRAP. The DNA of the CDR3 is TGTGCTAGTAGCATTGGGACAGGGGGCAGCGAGCAGTACTTC. Amino acids: CASSIGTGGSEQYF.

This chain uses TRBV5-1 with TRBJ1-1; a weak D match, TRBD1 (5 bases). With 0 bases removed from V and 2 bases from J, the gap between germline ends came to 14 bases. CDR3 size: 16 residues. Germline V CDR1 and CDR2: SGHRS, YFSETQ. The CDR3 nucleotides read TGCGCCAGCAGCTTGGTGGGGCGGGGAATAAACACTGAAGCTTTCTTT. The encoded protein is CASSLVGRGINTEAFF.

The chain employs TRBV4-1 and TRBJ1-3; 8 nucleotides align to TRBD1. The germline V gene has CDR1 MGHRA and CDR2 YSYEKL. CDR3 length: 15 residues. The ends lost 4 bases at V and 7 bases at J; junction bases unmatched: 9. CDR3 in DNA: TGCGCCAGCAGCCGGACAGGGTCTCGGCAGAACACCATATATTTT. It specifies CASSRTGSRQNTIYF.

The chain joins TRBV2 to TRBJ2-7; perhaps TRBD2 as D (6 bases). V lost 1 base to trimming and J lost 2 bases, with 12 bases between them. The CDR3 runs to 15 residues. The germline V gene has CDR1 SNHLY and CDR2 FYNNEI. CDR3 in DNA: TGTGCCAGCAGTGAAGGCCTAGCGCGGACCTACGAGCAGTACTTC. Its protein is CASSEGLARTYEQYF.

This chain uses TRBV5-4 with TRBJ2-1; possible D gene TRBD1, 6 bases. This CDR3 comprises 16 residues. V was trimmed by 0 bases and J by 5 bases, leaving 15 bases between them. CDR1 SGHNT and CDR2 YYREEE come from the germline V gene (reference sequence). The CDR3 region is CASSLAVSGANNEQFF. CDR3 bases: TGTGCCAGCAGCTTGGCGGTATCAGGGGCTAACAATGAGCAGTTCTTC.

This clone was found a few times. J is TRBJ2-7 and V is TRBV6-1; D is ambiguous. Germline V gene data show CDR1 as MNHNS and CDR2 as SASEGT. V gave up 1 base and J gave up 1 base, with 11 bases separating them. The CDR3 has 15 residues. The CDR3 bases are TGTGCCAGCAGTGAAGGACGGCTAGGATCCTACGAGCAGTACTTC. Its translation: CASSEGRLGSYEQYF.